This record looks at one TCR beta chain sequence and its context. What it binds is not known. Germline V gene lookup returns CDR1 DFQATT and CDR2 SNEGSKA (reference sequence). V lost 3 bases and J lost 3; bases outside the gene matches: 5. This CDR3 has 15 residues. The entry originates in a study of T cells after yellow fever vaccination. The authors made TCR cDNA by 5'RACE template switching, adding a universal primer site and UMIs. MiXCR, run by TCRdb on the 5' RACE reads, gives a single entry per CDR3 protein. This table has around 250,000 distinct CDR3 sequences, around 4.9% appearing once. Study-wide results and caveats: Most clones from primary vaccination resurfaced after the booster (approximately 96% CD4, about 91% CD8). From the bulk population, abundant clonotypes could contaminate and appear within FACS-sorted repertoires.

This TCR was recovered from a man younger than 35 who received the YFV17D yellow fever vaccine. The chain carries TRBV20-1 and TRBJ1-5, with TRBD1 identical over 10 bases. The sample in question was CD4+ T cells sorted from PBMCs, obtained on the day of the yellow fever booster vaccination. The DNA for the CDR3 is TGCAGTGCTAGCCGACAGGGGGCCAACAATCAGCCCCAGCATTTT. It is translated as CSASRQGANNQPQHF.